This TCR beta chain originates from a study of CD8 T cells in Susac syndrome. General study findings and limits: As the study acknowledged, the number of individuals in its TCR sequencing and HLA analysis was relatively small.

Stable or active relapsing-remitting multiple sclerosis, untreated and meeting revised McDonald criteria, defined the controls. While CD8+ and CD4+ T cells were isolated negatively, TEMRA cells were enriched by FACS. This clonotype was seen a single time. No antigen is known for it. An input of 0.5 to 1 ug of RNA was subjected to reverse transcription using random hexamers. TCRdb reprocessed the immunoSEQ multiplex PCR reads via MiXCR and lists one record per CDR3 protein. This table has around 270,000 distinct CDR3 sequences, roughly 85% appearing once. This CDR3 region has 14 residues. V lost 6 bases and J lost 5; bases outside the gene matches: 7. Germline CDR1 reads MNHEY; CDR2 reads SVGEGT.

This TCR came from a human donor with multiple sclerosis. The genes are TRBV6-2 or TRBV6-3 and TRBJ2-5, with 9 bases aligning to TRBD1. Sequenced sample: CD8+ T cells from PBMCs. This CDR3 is CASRSGTGMETQYF. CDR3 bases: TGTGCCAGCAGATCCGGGACAGGGATGGAGACCCAGTACTTC.